The 16 T cell receptor beta chains given below trace back to one sample, sequenced in a study of monozygotic twins with cystic fibrosis. Measured with immunoSEQ multiplex PCR; TCRdb has only the in-frame clones, and not every one. Seen here are tens of thousands of clones, around nine tenths observed once, and the top ten hold over 1%. Material: blood. These receptors were taken from a young woman with cystic fibrosis.

A few counts support this clone. This chain connects TRBV5-1 to TRBJ2-3; D is possibly TRBD2 (6 bases). V lost 3 bases, J lost 2 bases, and 10 bases lay in between. This CDR3 region has 14 residues. In germline, CDR1 is SGHRS, CDR2 YFSETQ. The DNA of the CDR3 is TGCGCCAGCAGCTGGAGGGACTTCACAGATACGCAGTATTTT. Encoded protein: CASSWRDFTDTQYF.

CDR3 region: CATNHTGGQETQYF. DNA for the CDR3: TGTGCCACCAACCACACAGGGGGCCAAGAGACCCAGTACTTC. The chain is built from TRBV10-3 and TRBJ2-5; 8 bases match TRBD1. V was pared by 10 bases and J by 1 base, with 8 bases of the junction left unmatched. Looked up from germline, CDR1 is ENHRY and CDR2 is SYGVKD. The CDR3 sequence is 14 residues long.

This chain uses TRBV19 with TRBJ1-6; 7 bases align to TRBD1. CDR3 length equals 18 residues. Trimming took 3 bases from V and 7 from J; bases not matched to a gene: 15. Germline V CDR1 and CDR2: LNHDA, SQIVND (reference sequence). For the CDR3, the DNA is TGTGCCAGTAGTATCCCTTTTATCTCCGGGACAGAGAATTCACCCCTCCACTTT. Protein: CASSIPFISGTENSPLHF.

The rearrangement uses TRBV6-4 and TRBJ2-3, with 7 bases matching TRBD2. The CDR3 extends over 17 amino acids. The V gene end was trimmed by 11 bases and the J gene end by 3 bases; junction bases not matched to a gene: 20. Germline CDR1 is MRHNA and CDR2 is SNTAGT. CDR3 residues: CASPGGTNSGRTDTQYF. For the CDR3, the DNA is TGTGCCTCCCCCGGGGGGACCAATTCAGGAAGAACAGATACGCAGTATTTT.

This chain connects TRBV19 to TRBJ1-2; the D gene is possibly TRBD1 (6 bases). The germline V gene has CDR1 LNHDA and CDR2 SQIVND (reference sequence). The V end lost 10 bases, the J end lost 4 bases, and 10 bases lay between the germline ends. The CDR3 has 11 residues. CDR3 in amino acids: CATRQAYGYTF. The DNA for the CDR3 is TGTGCCACACGACAGGCCTATGGCTACACCTTC.

This clone was seen once. The J gene is TRBJ1-1, the V gene TRBV11-2, with D possibly TRBD1 on 5 matching bases. CDR1 and CDR2 from the germline V gene are SGHAT and FQNNGV. This CDR3 has 13 amino acids. V lost 2 bases, J lost 1 base, and 5 bases lay in between. The CDR3 spells CASSLQGNTEAFF. CDR3 coding DNA: TGTGCCAGCAGCTTACAGGGGAACACTGAAGCTTTCTTT. Drawing the rest from reference TRBV11-2 and TRBJ1-1, the complete variable domain is EAGVAQSPRYKIIEKRQSVAFWCNPISGHATLYWYQQILGQGPKLLIQFQNNGVVDDSQLPKDRFSAERLKGVDSTLKIQPAKLEDSAVYLCASSLQGNTEAFFGQGTRLTVV.

This chain uses TRBV7-9 with TRBJ2-1, with 10 bases identical to TRBD2. With 5 bases clipped from V and 9 bases from J, the junction kept 4 bases outside the gene matches. Germline values: CDR1 SEHNR, CDR2 FQNEAQ (reference sequence). The CDR3 loop spans 13 amino acids. CDR3 region: CASSTGLAPEQFF. The CDR3 coding sequence is TGTGCCAGCAGCACGGGACTAGCGCCTGAGCAGTTCTTC.

The chain joins TRBV9 to TRBJ2-1, with 7 bases matching TRBD2. CDR1 is SGDLS, CDR2 YYNGEE, per germline. The CDR3 covers 15 residues. V was pared by 0 bases and J by 7 bases, with 7 bases of the junction left unmatched. CDR3 sequence (DNA): TGTGCCAGCAGCGTAGACCAGCGGGGTTATAATGAGCAGTTCTTC. This encodes CASSVDQRGYNEQFF.

The V gene is TRBV7-9, the J gene TRBJ2-1, with TRBD2 matching 9 bases. This CDR3 comprises 16 residues. Germline CDR1 reads SEHNR; CDR2 reads FQNEAQ (reference sequence). V lost 4 bases to trimming and J lost 10 bases; unmatched junction nucleotides: 14. The CDR3 sequence is CASSSTTGLAGREQFF. CDR3 DNA sequence: TGTGCCAGCAGCTCTACGACGGGGCTAGCGGGGAGAGAGCAGTTCTTC. Looking up the rest from reference TRBV7-9 and TRBJ2-1 gives the full variable domain: DTGVSQNPRHKITKRGQNVTFRCDPISEHNRLYWYRQTLGQGPEFLTYFQNEAQLEKSRLLSDRFSAERPKGSFSTLEIQRTEQGDSAMYLCASSSTTGLAGREQFFGPGTRLTVL.

The J gene is TRBJ1-4, the V gene TRBV4-2; D might be TRBD1 (6 bases). The CDR3 runs 17 residues. Trimming cost V 0 bases and J 8 bases, with 19 bases left between them. Germline CDR1 is LGHNA and CDR2 is YNFKEQ. The CDR3 DNA follows: TGTGCCAGCAGCCAAGATTTTGTGGGCAGGGGTGGGGAAAAACTGTTTTTT. Amino acids: CASSQDFVGRGGEKLFF.

The chain employs TRBV13 and TRBJ1-1; 9 nucleotides line up with TRBD1. V lost 2 bases, J lost 5 bases, and 6 bases stayed unmatched. Germline V gives CDR1 PRHDT, CDR2 FYEKMQ (reference sequence). CDR3 size: 15 residues. CDR3 DNA: TGTGCCAGCAGCTTAACCGGGACAGGGATAACTGAAGCTTTCTTT. As protein: CASSLTGTGITEAFF.

The sample holds one count of this clone. Because the CDR3's place on the DNA is in doubt, the DNA is left out and the CDR3 is given as listed by TCRdb. The V call is TRBV1, the J call TRBJ1-5; the table gives TRBD1 as D, unverified against the DNA. TRBV1 is termed a pseudogene. The CDR3 is 16 residues long, counting both termini. The chain's CDR3 is CTSSPLWAGGNQPQHF.

This sequence joins TRBV6-5 and TRBJ1-6; no clear D. Germline CDR1 MNHEY, CDR2 SVGAGI. The V end lost 6 bases, the J end lost 5 bases, and 11 bases lay between the germline ends. The CDR3 is 14 residues long. The CDR3 loop is CASRSRPDNSPLHF. The CDR3, as DNA: TGTGCCAGCAGATCTCGACCAGATAATTCACCCCTCCACTTT.

This chain's CDR3 is CASSEVASGGYEQYF. CDR3 coding DNA: TGTGCCAGCAGTGAAGTCGCTAGCGGGGGTTACGAGCAGTACTTC. The V call is TRBV6-1, the J call TRBJ2-7, with TRBD2 identical over 10 bases. Trimming cost V 1 base and J 4 bases; bases outside gene matches: 4. The germline V gene has CDR1 MNHNS and CDR2 SASEGT. This CDR3 has 15 amino acids.

This chain connects TRBV5-1 to TRBJ1-1; no clear D. The CDR3 runs to 14 residues. V gave up 5 bases and J gave up 1 base, with 12 bases separating them. The germline V gene has CDR1 SGHRS and CDR2 YFSETQ. This CDR3 is CASRELAGNTEAFF. The CDR3, as DNA: TGCGCCAGCAGGGAACTGGCGGGGAACACTGAAGCTTTCTTT.

In nucleotides, the CDR3 is TGTGCCAGCAGCTTGGGCCCAGGAGGTAGCGGGGGGCACACAGATACGCAGTATTTT. This sequence encodes CASSLGPGGSGGHTDTQYF. J is TRBJ2-3 and V is TRBV5-4, with TRBD2 matching over 10 bases. With V trimmed by 0 bases and J by 2 bases, 12 bases remained unmatched. The CDR3 extends over 19 amino acids. CDR1 is SGHNT and CDR2 is YYREEE in the germline V gene (reference sequence).